Below, 10 T cell receptor beta chains from the same sample are listed, as sequenced in a study of cytomegalovirus exposure and HLA in healthy donors. In the PCR, 60 Vbeta and 13 Jbeta primers were used. Generated by immunoSEQ multiplex PCR, the TCRdb table keeps only in-frame clones and is missing some. Of 150,000 to 200,000 clones in the sample, 70% to 80% were seen once. Sample: PBMCs. These receptors were collected from a man in his fifties or sixties in good health and CMV-seronegative.

This chain connects TRBV19 to TRBJ2-2; 11 bases align to TRBD2. CDR1 and CDR2 (germline): LNHDA, SQIVND (reference sequence). The CDR3 contains 16 residues. V lost 8 bases, J lost 5 bases, and 10 bases stayed unmatched. The CDR3 is CASSRLAGGGTGELFF. The CDR3 DNA reads as TGTGCCAGTTCTCGGCTAGCGGGAGGAGGGACCGGGGAGCTGTTTTTT.

The chain joins TRBV5-8 to TRBJ2-7; no clear D gene. V shed 4 bases and J shed 3 bases, with 8 bases lying between them. CDR3 size: 12 residues. Germline CDR1 reads SGHTS; CDR2 reads YDEGEE. The chain's CDR3 is CASSPNSYEQYF. The DNA for the CDR3 is TGTGCCAGCAGCCCGAATAGCTACGAGCAGTACTTC.

This sequence joins TRBV29-1 and TRBJ1-2; TRBD1 matches 7 bases. J gave up 7 bases and V 3 bases, and 5 bases lay outside the gene matches. In germline, CDR1 is SQVTM, CDR2 ANQGSEA. There are 12 residues in the CDR3. In DNA form, the CDR3 reads TGCAGCGTTGATACAGGGGTAGGTGGCTACACCTTC. Its protein is CSVDTGVGGYTF.

On this clone: At one boundary the junction diverges from the germline segment, which might be a read error. This chain links TRBV6-5 with TRBJ1-5; tentative D call: TRBD1 (5 bases). Germline V CDR1 and CDR2: MNHEY, SVGAGI. The CDR3 spans 12 residues. DNA for the CDR3: TGTGCCAGGGGACTGCCCAATCAGCCCCAGAATTTT. Translation: CARGLPNQPQNF.

The J gene is TRBJ1-2, the V gene TRBV19; 9 nucleotides align to TRBD1. The CDR3 consists of 15 residues. Germline V CDR1 and CDR2: LNHDA, SQIVND (reference sequence). The J segment lost 7 bases and the V segment lost 3 bases, leaving 9 bases of the junction unmatched. CDR3 sequence reads: CASSMVGTGSRGYTF. The CDR3 DNA reads as TGTGCCAGTAGTATGGTTGGGACAGGGAGTCGTGGCTACACCTTC.

The gene calls are TRBV30 and TRBJ2-7, with D perhaps assigned TRBD1 or TRBD2 (5 bases each). CDR3 length: 14 residues. The V and J ends lost 8 bases and 2 bases respectively, with 19 bases between them. Germline CDR1 and CDR2: GTSNPN and SVGIG (reference sequence). The CDR3: CAGTSRVPTYEQYF. In DNA form, the CDR3 reads TGTGCCGGGACCTCACGGGTCCCAACCTACGAGCAGTACTTC.

CDR3 DNA: TGTGCCAGCAGCCCCGCAGGGGGCGTACCCCCTGTAAACTATGGCTACACCTTC. This codes for CASSPAGGVPPVNYGYTF. The chain links TRBV7-2 to TRBJ1-2; TRBD1 aligns across 8 bases. V lost 5 bases and J lost 2; bases outside the gene matches: 16. CDR3 length: 18 amino acids. Germline values: CDR1 SGHTA, CDR2 FQGNSA.

V gene TRBV6-6 combines with J gene TRBJ2-5; 8 positions match TRBD2. The CDR3 consists of 15 residues. Germline assignment: CDR1 MNHNY and CDR2 SVGAGI (reference sequence). J gave up 5 bases and V 6 bases, and 11 bases lay outside the gene matches. Here the CDR3 DNA reads TGTGCCAGCAGCCAAGGACTAGCATACCCCGAGACCCAGTACTTC. It specifies CASSQGLAYPETQYF.

The chain combines TRBV4-3 with TRBJ2-1; 13 bases map to TRBD2. The junction had 7 bases not matched to a gene; V was cut back by 4 bases and J by 7 bases. Germline CDR1 reads LGHNA; CDR2 reads YSLEER. The CDR3 consists of 16 residues. CDR3 in DNA: TGCGCCAGCAGCCTCTCCGGGACTAGCGGGACAAATGAGCAGTTCTTC. Amino acid sequence: CASSLSGTSGTNEQFF.

The rearrangement uses TRBV2 and TRBJ2-1; D is ambiguous. Germline lookup yields CDR1 SNHLY and CDR2 FYNNEI. The CDR3 is made up of 12 amino acids. V lost 0 bases and J 12 bases, leaving 9 bases between the germline ends. The CDR3 region is CASSEALRVQFF. The CDR3 nucleotides read TGTGCCAGCAGTGAAGCGCTTCGGGTGCAGTTCTTC.